This entry features one T cell receptor beta chain sequence. No antigen is known for it. Qualities for individual bases were not recorded, and no much larger clone is one base off. The method was 5' RACE. Sequenced using an Illumina HiSeq 2500. A second PCR of about 6 to 11 cycles was run with a J-beta primer mix and a sample-barcoded 5' primer. A unique molecular identifier was introduced onto each TCR beta cDNA molecule by a template-switch 5' adaptor carrying 12 random nucleotides. Each sample yielded at least 2.5 million CDR3-containing paired-end reads. First-strand cDNA synthesis was performed from all RNA using the Mint cDNA synthesis kit, with priming by a TRBC-specific oligonucleotide. All cDNA was treated with uracil-DNA glycosylase and then went through a first 18-cycle PCR with the universal primers M1SS and BC2_uni_R. The source study handled its data this way. For normalization, 1 million high-quality reads were randomly selected from each sample, with every read carrying a distinct molecular identifier. Instead of being binned into consensus sequences, reads with shared molecular identifiers were discarded. CDR3 identification, clonotype clustering and error correction used MiTCR with a Q25 quality threshold and the strictest error-elimination algorithm. A nonparametric unseen species model with Euler transformation was used to estimate a lower bound on total TCR beta diversity. The public reads were quality trimmed at Q25 with fastp and then assembled into clones with MiXCR by TCRdb, keeping productive beta chains. Merged by CDR3 protein, the rows form single entries marked with the most common genes and DNA. The V and J calls here are based on TCRdb, not the publication. The sample records about 1.8 million distinct CDR3 sequences, just under 50% of which are singletons. Roughly 2% of the sample belongs to the ten largest clones.

From the cysteine through the phenylalanine, the CDR3 covers 14 amino acids. The sequence is cut down to CDR3 DNA, 42 bases in frame from base 1. The germline V gene (reference sequence) gives CDR1 as SGHKS and CDR2 as YYEKEE. V and J lose 2 bases and 3 bases, and a span of 8 bases separates them. The entry originates in a study of blood T cells in healthy people across ages (dated by TCRdb to between 2014 and 2016). About the full investigation: Template switching captured roughly one uniquely barcoded TCR beta cDNA molecule per two T cells in model experiments. To track age-related changes in TCR beta repertoire diversity, the study relied on deep sequencing normalized with unique cDNA molecular identifiers. The donors were split into four age groups: young (average about 16 years), middle-aged (roughly 40), aged (roughly 68) and long-lived (approximately 80). To avoid experimental bias, donors of different ages were spread randomly across the sequencing lanes. Two additional independent replicas of 1 million unique cDNA reads from the same blood draw were analyzed for two donors (one aged 18 to 29 and one aged 80 or older). The full study reports these points: Compared with the aged group, the long-lived group had more naive CD4+ T cells, fewer expanded clones and increased TCR diversity, a pattern suggesting age selection. Bulk unsorted PBMC profiling prevented conclusive comparison of naive and antigen-experienced compartments. Total diversity estimates from one million sequenced T cells were considered lower bounds and underestimates. Observed TCR beta diversity per million T cells fell roughly linearly with age, and a significant reduction was already apparent by age around 36. The percentage of naive T cells measured by flow cytometry correlated strongly with observed TCR beta diversity. Because the CMV infection status of the donors was unknown, age-related changes in expanded clonotypes may potentially have been confounded.

Donors were roughly 40 systemically healthy Caucasian individuals from Russia aged roughly 6 to 90 years. Approximately 9 milliliters of peripheral blood were collected from each donor into EDTA-treated Vacutainer tubes. Ficoll-Paque density-gradient centrifugation was used to isolate PBMCs, with at least 6.5 million per sample. Total RNA was extracted from PBMCs with Trizol reagent, with at least 5.5 micrograms obtained per sample. The percentages of naive CD45RAhigh/CD27high T cells were determined by flow cytometry on a PBMC aliquot from every donor. The sequence links TRBV5-5 to TRBJ2-2; too little of a D gene remains to name it. Sequenced: blood. This TCR derives from a woman aged 40 to 49 in good health. The nucleotide sequence is given as TGTGCCAGCAGCTTAGCCTGGGACACCGGGGAGCTGTTTTTT. Its coded protein is CASSLAWDTGELFF.